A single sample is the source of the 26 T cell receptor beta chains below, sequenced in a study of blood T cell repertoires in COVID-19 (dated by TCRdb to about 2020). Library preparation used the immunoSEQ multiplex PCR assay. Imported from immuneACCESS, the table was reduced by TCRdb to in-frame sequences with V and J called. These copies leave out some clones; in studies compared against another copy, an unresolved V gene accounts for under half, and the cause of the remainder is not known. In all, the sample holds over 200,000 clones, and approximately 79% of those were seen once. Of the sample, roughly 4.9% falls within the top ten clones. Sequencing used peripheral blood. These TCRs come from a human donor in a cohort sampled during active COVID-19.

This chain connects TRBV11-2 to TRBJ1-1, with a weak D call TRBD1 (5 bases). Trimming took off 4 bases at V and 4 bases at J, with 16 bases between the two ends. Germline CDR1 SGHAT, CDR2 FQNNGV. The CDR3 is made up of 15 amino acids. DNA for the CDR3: TGTGCCAGCAGCTCCACGGGAGGGGCGATCACTGAAGCTTTCTTT. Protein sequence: CASSSTGGAITEAFF.

CDR3 sequence: CATGGGGGNQPQHF. The CDR3 DNA follows: TGTGCCACCGGCGGTGGGGGCGGCAATCAGCCCCAGCATTTT. V usage is TRBV10-3 and J usage is TRBJ1-5; a weak D match, TRBD1 (6 bases). CDR1 is ENHRY, CDR2 SYGVKD, per germline. The CDR3 runs 14 residues. The V and J ends lost 10 bases and 2 bases respectively, with 15 bases between them.

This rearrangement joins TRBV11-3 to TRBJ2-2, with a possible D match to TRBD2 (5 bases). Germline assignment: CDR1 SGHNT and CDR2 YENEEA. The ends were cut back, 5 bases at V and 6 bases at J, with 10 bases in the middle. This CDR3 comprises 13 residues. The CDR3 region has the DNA TGTGCCAGCAGCGCGGGCCCCGCCGGGGAGCTGTTTTTT. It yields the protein CASSAGPAGELFF.

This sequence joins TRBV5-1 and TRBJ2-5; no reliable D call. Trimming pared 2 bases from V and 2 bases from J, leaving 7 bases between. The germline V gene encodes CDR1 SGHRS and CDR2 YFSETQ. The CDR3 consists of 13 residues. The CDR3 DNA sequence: TGCGCCAGCAGCTTTACCAGGCAAGAGACCCAGTACTTC. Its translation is CASSFTRQETQYF.

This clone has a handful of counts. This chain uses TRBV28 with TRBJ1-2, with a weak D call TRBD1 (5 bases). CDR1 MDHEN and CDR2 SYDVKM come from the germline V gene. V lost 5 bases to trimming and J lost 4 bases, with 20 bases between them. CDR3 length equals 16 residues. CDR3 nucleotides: TGTGCCAGCAGTCCACAAGAGGCCCCGACAGTCTATGGCTACACCTTC. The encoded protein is CASSPQEAPTVYGYTF.

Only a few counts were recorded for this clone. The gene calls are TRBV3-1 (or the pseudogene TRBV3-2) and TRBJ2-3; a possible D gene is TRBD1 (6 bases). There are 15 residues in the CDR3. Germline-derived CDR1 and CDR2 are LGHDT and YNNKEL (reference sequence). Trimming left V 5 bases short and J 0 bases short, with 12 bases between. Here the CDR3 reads CASSDGQRSTDTQYF. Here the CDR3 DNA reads TGTGCCAGCAGCGACGGACAGAGAAGCACAGATACGCAGTATTTT.

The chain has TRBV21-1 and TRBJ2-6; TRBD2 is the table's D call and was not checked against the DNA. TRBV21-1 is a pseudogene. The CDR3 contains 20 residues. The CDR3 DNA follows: TGTGCCAGCAGCAAAGGAGGACGGCTAGCGGGTAGCTCTGGGGCCAACGTCCTGACTTTC. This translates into CASSKGGRLAGSSGANVLTF.

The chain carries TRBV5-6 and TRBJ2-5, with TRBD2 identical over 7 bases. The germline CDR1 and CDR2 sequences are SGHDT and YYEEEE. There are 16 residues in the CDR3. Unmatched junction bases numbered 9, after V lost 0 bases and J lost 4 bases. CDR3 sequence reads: CASSLDGGRGPETQYF. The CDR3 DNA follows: TGTGCCAGCAGCTTGGATGGCGGGAGAGGTCCAGAGACCCAGTACTTC.

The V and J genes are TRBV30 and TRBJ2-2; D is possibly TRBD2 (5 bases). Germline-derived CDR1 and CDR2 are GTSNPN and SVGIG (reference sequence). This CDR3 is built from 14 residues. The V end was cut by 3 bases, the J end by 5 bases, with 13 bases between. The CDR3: CAWRRGPGTGELFF. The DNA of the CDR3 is TGTGCCTGGAGACGGGGTCCGGGGACCGGGGAGCTGTTTTTT. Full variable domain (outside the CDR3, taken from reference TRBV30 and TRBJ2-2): SQTIHQWPATLVQPVGSPLSLECTVEGTSNPNLYWYRQAAGRGLQLLFYSVGIGQISSEVPQNLSASRPQDRQFILSSKKLLLSDSGFYLCAWRRGPGTGELFFGEGSRLTVL.

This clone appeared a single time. Written as DNA, the CDR3 is TGCGCCAGCAGCTTGGGGGGTTCGGGATACAATGAGCAGTTCTTC. Protein: CASSLGGSGYNEQFF. The chain joins TRBV5-1 to TRBJ2-1, with D possibly being TRBD2 (5 bases). This CDR3 is 15 amino acids long. In germline, CDR1 is SGHRS, CDR2 YFSETQ. The V gene lost 0 bases and the J gene lost 4 bases, with 11 bases spanning the gap.

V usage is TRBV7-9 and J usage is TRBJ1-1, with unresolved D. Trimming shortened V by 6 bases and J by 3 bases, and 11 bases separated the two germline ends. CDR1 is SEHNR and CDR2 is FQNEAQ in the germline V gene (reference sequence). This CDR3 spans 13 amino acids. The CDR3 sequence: CASSPGGDTEAFF. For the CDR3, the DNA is TGTGCCAGCAGTCCCGGCGGGGACACTGAAGCTTTCTTT.

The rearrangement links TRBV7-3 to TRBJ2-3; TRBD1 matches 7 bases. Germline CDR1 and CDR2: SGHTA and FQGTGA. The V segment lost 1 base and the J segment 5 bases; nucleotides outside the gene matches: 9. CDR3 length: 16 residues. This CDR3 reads CASSLIPAAGGDTQYF. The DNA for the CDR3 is TGTGCCAGCAGCTTAATCCCAGCGGCAGGGGGAGATACGCAGTATTTT.

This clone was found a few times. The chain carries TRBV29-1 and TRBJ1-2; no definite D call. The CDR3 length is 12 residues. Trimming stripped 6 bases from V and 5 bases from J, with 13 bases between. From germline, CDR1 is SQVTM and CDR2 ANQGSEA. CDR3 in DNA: TGCAGCGTCGAGCCCCTTCCATATGGCTACACCTTC. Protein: CSVEPLPYGYTF.

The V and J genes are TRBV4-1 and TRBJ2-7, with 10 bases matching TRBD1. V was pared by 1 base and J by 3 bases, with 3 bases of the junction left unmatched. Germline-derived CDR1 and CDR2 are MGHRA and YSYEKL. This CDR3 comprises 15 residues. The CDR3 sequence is CASSQADRGVYEQYF. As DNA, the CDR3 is TGCGCCAGCAGCCAAGCGGACAGGGGGGTCTACGAGCAGTACTTC.

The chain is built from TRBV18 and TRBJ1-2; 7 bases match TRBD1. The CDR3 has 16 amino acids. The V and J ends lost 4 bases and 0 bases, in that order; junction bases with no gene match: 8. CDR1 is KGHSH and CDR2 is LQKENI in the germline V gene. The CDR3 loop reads CASSRAGQLTNYGYTF. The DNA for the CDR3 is TGTGCCAGCTCACGGGCGGGACAGTTGACTAACTATGGCTACACCTTC.

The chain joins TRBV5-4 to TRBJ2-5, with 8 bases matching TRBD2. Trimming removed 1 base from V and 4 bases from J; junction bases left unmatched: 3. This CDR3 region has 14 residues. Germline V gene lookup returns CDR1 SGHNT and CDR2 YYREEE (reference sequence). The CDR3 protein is CASSLSGGVETQYF. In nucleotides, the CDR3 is TGTGCCAGCAGCTTGAGCGGGGGTGTAGAGACCCAGTACTTC.

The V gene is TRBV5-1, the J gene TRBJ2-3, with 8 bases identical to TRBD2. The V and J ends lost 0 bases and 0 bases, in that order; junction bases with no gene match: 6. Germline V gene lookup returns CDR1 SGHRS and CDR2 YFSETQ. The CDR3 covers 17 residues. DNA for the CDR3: TGCGCCAGCAGCTTGGCGGGGGGGAGTAGGAGCACAGATACGCAGTATTTT. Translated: CASSLAGGSRSTDTQYF.

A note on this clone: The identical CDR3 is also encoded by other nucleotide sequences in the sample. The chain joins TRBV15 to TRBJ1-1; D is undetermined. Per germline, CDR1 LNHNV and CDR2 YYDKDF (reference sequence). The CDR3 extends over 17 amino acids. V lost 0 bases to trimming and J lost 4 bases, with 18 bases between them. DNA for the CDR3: TGTGCCACCAGCAGAGAAGGTACTGGAGGGCGGCGCACTGAAGCTTTCTTT. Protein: CATSREGTGGRRTEAFF.

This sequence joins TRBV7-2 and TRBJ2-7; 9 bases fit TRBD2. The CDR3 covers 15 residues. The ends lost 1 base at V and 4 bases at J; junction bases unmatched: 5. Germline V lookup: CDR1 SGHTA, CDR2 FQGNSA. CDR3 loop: CASSLGASGKYEQYF. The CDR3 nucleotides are TGTGCCAGCAGCTTAGGCGCTAGCGGGAAATACGAGCAGTACTTC.

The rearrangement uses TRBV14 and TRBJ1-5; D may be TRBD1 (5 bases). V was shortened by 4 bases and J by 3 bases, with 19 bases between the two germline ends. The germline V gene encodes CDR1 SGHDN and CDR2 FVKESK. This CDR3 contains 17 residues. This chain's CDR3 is CASSPPGSPGDNQPQHF. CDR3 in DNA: TGTGCCAGCAGCCCCCCGGGGTCGCCGGGGGACAATCAGCCCCAGCATTTT.

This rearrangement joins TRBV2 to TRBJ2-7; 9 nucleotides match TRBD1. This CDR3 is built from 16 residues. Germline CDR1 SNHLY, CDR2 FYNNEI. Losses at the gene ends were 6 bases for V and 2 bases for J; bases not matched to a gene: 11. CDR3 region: CASRPPGQGIPYEQYF. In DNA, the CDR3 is TGTGCCAGCAGACCCCCGGGACAGGGAATTCCCTACGAGCAGTACTTC. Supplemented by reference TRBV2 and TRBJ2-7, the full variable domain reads EPEVTQTPSHQVTQMGQEVILRCVPISNHLYFYWYRQILGQKVEFLVSFYNNEISEKSEIFDDQFSVERPDGSNFTLKIRSTKLEDSAMYFCASRPPGQGIPYEQYFGPGTRLTVT.

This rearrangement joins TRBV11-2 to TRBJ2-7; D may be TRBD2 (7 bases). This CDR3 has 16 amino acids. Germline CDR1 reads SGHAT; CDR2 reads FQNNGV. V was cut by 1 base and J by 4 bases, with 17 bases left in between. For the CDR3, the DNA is TGTGCCAGCAGCTTAGGAGGGGGGGCCGGGTTTTACGAGCAGTACTTC. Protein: CASSLGGGAGFYEQYF.

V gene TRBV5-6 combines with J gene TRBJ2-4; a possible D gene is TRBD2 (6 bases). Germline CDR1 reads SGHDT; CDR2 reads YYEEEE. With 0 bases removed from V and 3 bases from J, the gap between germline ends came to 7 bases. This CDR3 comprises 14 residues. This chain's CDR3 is CASSLAGVKNIQYF. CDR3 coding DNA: TGTGCCAGCAGCTTGGCGGGGGTCAAAAACATTCAGTACTTC.

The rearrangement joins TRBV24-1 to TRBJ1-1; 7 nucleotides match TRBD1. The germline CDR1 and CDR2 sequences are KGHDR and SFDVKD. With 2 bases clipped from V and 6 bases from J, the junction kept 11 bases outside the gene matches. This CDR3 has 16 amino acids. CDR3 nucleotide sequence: TGTGCCACCAGTGATTCGCGTGGCAGGGGGATGGCTGAAGCTTTCTTT. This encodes CATSDSRGRGMAEAFF.

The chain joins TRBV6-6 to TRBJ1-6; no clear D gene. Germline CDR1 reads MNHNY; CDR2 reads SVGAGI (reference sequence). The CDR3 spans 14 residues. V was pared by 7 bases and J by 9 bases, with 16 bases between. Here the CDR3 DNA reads TGTGCCAGCAAAAGGTGGGAGACGGGTTCACCCCTCCACTTT. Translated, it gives CASKRWETGSPLHF.

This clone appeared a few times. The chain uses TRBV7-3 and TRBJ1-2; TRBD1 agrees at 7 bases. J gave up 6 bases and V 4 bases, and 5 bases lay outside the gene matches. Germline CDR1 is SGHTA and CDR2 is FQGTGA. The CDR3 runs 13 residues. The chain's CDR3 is CASSSIGTDGYTF. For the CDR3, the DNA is TGTGCCAGCAGCTCGATTGGGACAGATGGCTACACCTTC.